The next 9 T cell receptor beta chains were all read from a single sample in a study of shared clonotypes between healthy human individuals. Data came from immunoSEQ multiplex PCR; TCRdb stores just in-frame clones and leaves some out. The top ten hold about 10% of the sample, which has roughly 200,000 clones, 65% to 70% seen once. Sequenced material: memory CD4+ T cells sorted from blood. As for subset: CD45RA-negative fraction. These TCRs come from a man younger than 45 in good health.

This clone was observed once. V and J are TRBV5-1 and TRBJ1-4; D unclear. This CDR3 contains 16 residues. Looked up from germline, CDR1 is SGHRS and CDR2 is YFSETQ. Between the trimmed V and J ends, which lost 4 bases and 0 bases, there was a span of 13 bases. CDR3 coding DNA: TGCGCCAGCAGCCCCCGTTACATGGCAACTAATGAAAAACTGTTTTTT. Amino acid sequence: CASSPRYMATNEKLFF.

The sample holds a few counts of this clone. V gene TRBV6-5 combines with J gene TRBJ1-5; 11 bases align to TRBD1. J lost 7 bases, V lost 6 bases, and 5 bases had no gene match. CDR1 MNHEY and CDR2 SVGAGI come from the germline V gene. The CDR3 contains 14 residues. The CDR3 nucleotides are TGTGCCAGCAGCCTAGGGACAGGGGGACAGCCCCAGCATTTT. Translation: CASSLGTGGQPQHF.

This clone has just a few counts. This sequence joins TRBV25-1 and TRBJ1-5; possible D gene TRBD1, 6 bases. The CDR3 runs to 16 residues. Trimming removed 4 bases from V and 5 bases from J, with 18 bases in between. CDR1 and CDR2 from the germline V gene are MGHDK and SYGVNS. The CDR3, as DNA: TGTGCCAGCAGTGGGGACAAAGGTGGGCCGTATCAGCCCCAGCATTTT. Amino acid sequence: CASSGDKGGPYQPQHF.

The chain has TRBV2 and TRBJ2-7; possibly TRBD2 for D (5 bases). V shed 6 bases and J shed 4 bases, with 10 bases lying between them. The germline CDR1 and CDR2 sequences are SNHLY and FYNNEI. The CDR3 is 12 residues long. The DNA for the CDR3 is TGTGCCAGCAGCCTAACGGGATACGAGCAGTACTTC. Translation: CASSLTGYEQYF. Looking up the rest from reference TRBV2 and TRBJ2-7 gives the full variable domain: EPEVTQTPSHQVTQMGQEVILRCVPISNHLYFYWYRQILGQKVEFLVSFYNNEISEKSEIFDDQFSVERPDGSNFTLKIRSTKLEDSAMYFCASSLTGYEQYFGPGTRLTVT.

This clone appeared a few times. V and J are TRBV5-1 and TRBJ2-1; D tentatively fits TRBD1 or TRBD2 (5 bases each). The CDR3 length is 15 residues. Germline V gives CDR1 SGHRS, CDR2 YFSETQ. The V gene lost 4 bases and the J gene lost 4 bases, with 15 bases spanning the gap. The CDR3: CASSPGRGGYNEQFF. The CDR3 DNA sequence: TGCGCCAGCAGCCCGGGACGCGGAGGTTACAATGAGCAGTTCTTC.

V and J are TRBV27 and TRBJ1-1, with 7 bases matching TRBD1. The CDR3 is 13 amino acids. After removal of 8 bases from V and 7 bases from J, the junction contained 10 bases not matched to a gene. Germline V gene data show CDR1 as MNHEY and CDR2 as SMNVEV (reference sequence). CDR3 coding DNA: TGTGCCAGCGGACGATACAGGGGCAGTGAAGCTTTCTTT. Protein sequence: CASGRYRGSEAFF.

Written as DNA, the CDR3 is TGTGCCAGTAGTTTAGGGACAGGCTCTGGGGCCAACGTCCTGACTTTC. Translation: CASSLGTGSGANVLTF. This chain links TRBV19 with TRBJ2-6, with TRBD1 identical over 8 bases. The J segment lost 0 bases and the V segment lost 5 bases, leaving 3 bases of the junction unmatched. In germline, CDR1 is LNHDA, CDR2 SQIVND (reference sequence). The CDR3 contains 16 residues.

The chain combines TRBV28 with TRBJ1-2, with D possibly being TRBD1 (5 bases). CDR1 and CDR2 from the germline V gene are MDHEN and SYDVKM. Trimming removed 5 bases at V and 1 base at J, with 14 bases between. This CDR3 comprises 15 residues. CDR3 nucleotides: TGTGCCAGCAGTGGGGGAGGGACCTATAACTATGGCTACACCTTC. Amino acid sequence: CASSGGGTYNYGYTF.

This chain connects TRBV7-2 to TRBJ2-2; D is unresolved. The CDR3 sequence is 15 residues long. The V and J ends lost 1 base and 0 bases respectively, with 6 bases between them. The germline gives CDR1 SGHTA, CDR2 FQGNSA. The CDR3 DNA follows: TGTGCCAGCAGCTTAGTGGGAACGAACACCGGGGAGCTGTTTTTT. Its translation is CASSLVGTNTGELFF.